The rows below give T cell receptor beta chains drawn from one sample of a study of cytomegalovirus exposure and HLA in healthy donors. This table comes from immunoSEQ multiplex PCR, and its TCRdb copy is limited to in-frame clones, with some not included. This table has about 110,000 clones, about three quarters appearing once. The specimen was PBMCs. These receptors originate from a man aged 25-45 years in good health and CMV-seronegative. The CDR3 runs from the conserved cysteine through the conserved F or W. The order of the fields is clone size, D gene, J gene, V gene, CDR3 DNA, CDR3 protein. The D gene is left open where the match is weak. Some rows have no size entry. The others give once, few or many, or a class for an expanded clone.

>-|TRBD1|TRBJ2-7|TRBV2
TGTGCCAGCATAGGACAGGGGTTGTACGAGCAGTACTTC
CASIGQGLYEQYF
>-|TRBD1|TRBJ2-5|TRBV7-7
TGTGCCAGCAGCTCAGGGGGTTGGAAGACCCAGTACTTC
CASSSGGWKTQYF
>-|TRBD1|TRBJ2-3|TRBV2
TGTGCCAGCAGTCCCCTGACAGGGGCTACAGATACGCAGTATTTT
CASSPLTGATDTQYF
>-|-|TRBJ1-1|TRBV4-2
TGTGCCAGCAGCCAATCCGGACACCGTGGGGCTTTCTTT
CASSQSGHRGAFF
>-|-|TRBJ1-1|TRBV6-5
TGTGCCAGCAGTTACTCGTCAGGCGGAGGCACTGAAGCTTTCTTT
CASSYSSGGGTEAFF
>-|-|TRBJ2-3|TRBV19
TGTGCCAGTAGTTATCTGCTTTCGGGGGGCACAGATACGCAGTATTTT
CASSYLLSGGTDTQYF
>few|-|TRBJ1-4|TRBV7-9
TGTGCCAGCAGCTTAGACGGGGGTATTAATGAAAAACTGTTTTTT
CASSLDGGINEKLFF
>-|TRBD1|TRBJ1-1|TRBV9
TGTGCCAGCAGCCATCCTACAGGGGGTTACGTGGGCACTGAAGCTTTCTTT
CASSHPTGGYVGTEAFF
>-|-|TRBJ2-3|TRBV7-9
TGTGCCAGCAGCTTACCCCTCGGCCCCCACAGGGATACGCAGTATTTT
CASSLPLGPHRDTQYF
>-|-|TRBJ1-1|TRBV5-1
TGCGCCAGCAGCTATACCTCATGGGGAGGAGCAAACACTGAAGCTTTCTTT
CASSYTSWGGANTEAFF
>-|-|TRBJ2-7|TRBV28
TGTGCCAGCAGTTTAAACAGGGCTTATCTTAAATCCTACGAGCAGTACTTC
CASSLNRAYLKSYEQYF
>-|TRBD1|TRBJ1-2|TRBV28
TGTGCCAGCAGTTCACATAATACAGGGGCACGGGGCTACACCTTC
CASSSHNTGARGYTF
>-|TRBD1|TRBJ2-7|TRBV10-2
TGCGCCAGCAACAGGGGGGCGTCTCGGTACGAGCAGTACTTC
CASNRGASRYEQYF
>few|TRBD1|TRBJ1-4|TRBV19
TGTGCCAGTAGTTCCCCGACAGGGGGTGATGAAAAACTGTTTTTT
CASSSPTGGDEKLFF
>-|-|TRBJ1-5|TRBV28
TGTGCCAGCAGTTCCGGACAGCCGACGGAGCCCCAGCATTTT
CASSSGQPTEPQHF
>-|-|TRBJ2-3|TRBV5-6
TGTGCCAGCAGCTTGTACCTTTACACCAAATTCACAGATACGCAGTATTTT
CASSLYLYTKFTDTQYF
>few|TRBD2|TRBJ2-7|TRBV6-6
TGTGCCAGCAGTTACTCGATAGGGACTAGGCACTACGAGCAGTACTTC
CASSYSIGTRHYEQYF
>-|TRBD1|TRBJ2-4|TRBV27
TGTGCCAGCTCCGGGACAGGGATAGTTCAGTACTTC
CASSGTGIVQYF
>-|-|TRBJ1-2|TRBV5-5
TGTGCCAGCAGCTTGGTCGCAGGGGAGGGTCTTGGCTACACCTTC
CASSLVAGEGLGYTF
>-|-|TRBJ1-6|TRBV9
TGTGCCAGCAGCGTGACAGTGGATAATTCACCCCTCCACTTT
CASSVTVDNSPLHF
>-|TRBD2|TRBJ2-7|TRBV28
TGTGCCAGCAGTTTTAGGGGACTAGACGAGCAGTACTTC
CASSFRGLDEQYF
>-|TRBD2|TRBJ2-2|TRBV11-2
TGTGCCAGCAGAGAACGGCCAGTCCCAACTAGCGGGAACACCGGGGAGCTGTTTTTT
CASRERPVPTSGNTGELFF